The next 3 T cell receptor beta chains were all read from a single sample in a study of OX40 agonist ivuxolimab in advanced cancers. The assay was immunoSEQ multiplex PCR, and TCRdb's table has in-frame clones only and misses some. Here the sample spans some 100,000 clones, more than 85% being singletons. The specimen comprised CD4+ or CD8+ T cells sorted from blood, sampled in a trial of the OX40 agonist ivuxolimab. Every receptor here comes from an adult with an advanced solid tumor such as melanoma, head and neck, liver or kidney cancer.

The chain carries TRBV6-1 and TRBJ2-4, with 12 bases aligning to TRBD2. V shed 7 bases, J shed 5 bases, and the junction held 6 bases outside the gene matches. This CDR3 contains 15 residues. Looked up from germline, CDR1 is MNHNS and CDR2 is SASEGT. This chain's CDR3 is CASTPTSGSQNIQYF. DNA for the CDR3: TGTGCCAGCACCCCGACTAGCGGGAGTCAAAACATTCAGTACTTC.

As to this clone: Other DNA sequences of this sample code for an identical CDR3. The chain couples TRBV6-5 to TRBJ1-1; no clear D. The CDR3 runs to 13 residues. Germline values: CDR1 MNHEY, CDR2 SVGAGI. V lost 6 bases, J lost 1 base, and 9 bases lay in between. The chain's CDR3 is CASSRGRNTEAFF. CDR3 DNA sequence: TGTGCCAGCAGCCGAGGACGGAACACTGAAGCTTTCTTT.

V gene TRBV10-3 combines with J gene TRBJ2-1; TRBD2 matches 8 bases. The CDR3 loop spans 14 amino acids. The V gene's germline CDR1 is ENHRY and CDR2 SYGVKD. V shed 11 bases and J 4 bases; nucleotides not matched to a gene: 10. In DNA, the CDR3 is TGTGCCCACGGGAGAGCTAGCGGGTACAATGAGCAGTTCTTC. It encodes CAHGRASGYNEQFF.